This TCR beta chain was observed in a study of human T cells and chemical hapten exposure. Overall study findings and caveats: The immune response of these alopecia patients might not match healthy individuals'. No shift was seen in TCRs above 1 in 1000 frequency with DPC sensitization.

Germline CDR1 MNHNY, CDR2 SVGAGI (reference sequence). The CDR3 loop spans 14 amino acids. V was clipped by 2 bases and J by 2 bases, with 9 bases between them. As concerns this clonotype: The antigen remains unidentified.

Individual cDNA molecules in this library carried unique molecular identifiers. TCRdb itself ran the RACE reads through MiXCR, one entry per CDR3 protein. The profile covers 300,000 to 450,000 distinct CDR3 sequences, with 4% to 6% appearing a single time and 2% to 3% taken by the ten largest. The time point denotes: pre-sensitization, week 0. Treatment defined: therapeutic diphenylcyclopropenone sensitization with weekly scalp DPC. This clonotype originated in a woman in her fifties or sixties with alopecia areata. Some clones in this sample may be carry-over from other donors' samples. This chain joins TRBV6-6 and TRBJ1-1, with D unresolved. The source material was whole blood, sampled in connection with sensitization to the hapten diphenylcyclopropenone (DPC). The CDR3 coding sequence is TGTGCCAGCAGTTACACCGAATCAAACACTGAAGCTTTCTTT. This translates into CASSYTESNTEAFF.